This TCR beta chain was captured in a study of OX40 agonist ivuxolimab in advanced cancers. Across the whole study: At doses from 0.01 to 10 mg/kg, patients were given intravenous ivuxolimab every 2 weeks. Dose-escalation subjects each had hepatocellular carcinoma, melanoma, renal cell or head and neck cancer. Study-wide findings and caveats: At doses 0.1 to 3.0 mg/kg, CD4+ and CD8+ clones expanded. Antigen targets of the expanded peripheral T cells went undetermined.

Comment on this clone: Its specificity is unknown.

Sequencing used immunoSEQ multiplex PCR; TCRdb keeps in-frame clones, though not all of them. The sample consists of more than 15,000 clones, more than 70% of them appearing once. This CDR3 comprises 15 residues. The germline gives CDR1 SEHNR, CDR2 FQNEAQ (reference sequence). The V end was cut by 1 base, the J end by 1 base, with 10 bases between. This sequence joins TRBV7-9 and TRBJ1-2; D might be TRBD1 (6 bases). This clonotype was obtained from an adult with an advanced solid tumor such as melanoma, head and neck, liver or kidney cancer. The starting material was CD4+ or CD8+ T cells sorted from blood, obtained in a trial of the OX40 agonist ivuxolimab. CDR3 sequence: CASSLGAGDNYGYTF. The DNA of the CDR3 is TGTGCCAGCAGCTTAGGGGCAGGGGATAACTATGGCTACACCTTC.